This T cell receptor (beta chain) was captured by sequencing in a study of OX40 agonist ivuxolimab in advanced cancers. Study summary: Checkpoint inhibitors had been given previously to under 50% of patients. Three partial responders included one hepatocellular carcinoma patient and two cutaneous melanoma patients. Overall study findings and caveats: Also showing low normalized T-cell clonal expansion were some of the nonresponders.

This table comes from immunoSEQ multiplex PCR, and its TCRdb copy is limited to in-frame clones, with some not included. The sample shows more than 50,000 clones, 90% of them seen only once. Regarding this clone: The antigen is unknown.

From germline, CDR1 is MNHNY and CDR2 SVGAGI (reference sequence). This CDR3 comprises 14 residues. At cycle 4 day 1, cycle 7 day 1, and baseline, blood was sampled. The starting material was CD4+ or CD8+ T cells sorted from blood, obtained in a trial of the OX40 agonist ivuxolimab. The clonotype was recovered from an adult with an advanced solid tumor such as melanoma, head and neck, liver or kidney cancer. The gene calls are TRBV6-6 and TRBJ2-5; D possibly corresponds to TRBD2 (6 bases). With the DNA end fitting TRBJ2-7 better, the J assignment may be wrong. CDR3 in DNA: TGTGCCAGCAGTTACTCAGGGAGGTTCTACGAGCAGTACTTC. Translating it yields CASSYSGRFYEQYF.